The subject of this entry is one T cell receptor beta chain. This clone was observed a handful of times. There is no known antigen for this receptor. No clone much larger than this one lies a single base away; base qualities are absent. A single peripheral blood draw of about 120 mL on average was collected from each donor into heparinised tubes. Using a panel that included CD45RO, CCR7, CD25, CD127, CD95 and CD27, naive, central memory, regulatory and stem cell-like memory CD4+ T cells were sorted on a BD FACSAria II. All sorted populations exceeded 98% purity. PBMCs were separated immediately by Lymphoprep density gradient centrifugation and were stained directly, without being cultured. To minimize batch effects, samples were stained and sorted in pairs, one healthy donor with one patient per experiment. The data originate from a study of beta chain features in type 1 diabetes (dated by TCRdb to between 2018 and 2020). In the study overall: Patients and healthy donors did not differ in mean age, gender distribution, total cell number or subset yield. A total of roughly 98,000,000 sorted cells were examined across all samples, and RNA yield correlated strongly with the number of cells per subset. Regulatory and stem cell-like memory subsets were obtained from only 8 patients and roughly eight healthy donors, while naive and central memory subsets were obtained from all 30 or so donors. In the study, TCRB repertoires of sorted circulating CD4+ T cell subsets from recently diagnosed type 1 diabetes patients were compared with those of matched healthy donors.

CDR3 length: 13 amino acids, cysteine to phenylalanine. Only the CDR3 DNA is retained, 39 bases long and in frame from the first base. The study at large found these results: PCR might favor shorter templates, but patient and control samples were amplified and corrected together, so any skew would affect both groups equally. At VDJ recombination sites, patients with type 1 diabetes made fewer insertions and deleted more nucleotides, a pattern implying thymic rearrangement abnormalities. In all four CD4+ subsets, TCRB CDR3 length was moderately but significantly shorter in type 1 diabetes patients. Because cDNA was sequenced instead of genomic DNA, activated cells with high expression could be over-represented, although the groups did not differ in activation or CD3 levels. Because the HLA sub-analyses included only small numbers of individuals, any influence of HLA type on TCRB rearrangement was left unresolved. Naive, central memory and regulatory TCRB repertoires appeared more similar among patients than among healthy donors.

The entire amount of isolated RNA was reverse transcribed using the High Capacity cDNA Reverse Transcription Kit, so the sequenced TCRB transcripts were expressed ones. Naive, central memory and regulatory T cell samples underwent deep immunoSEQ sequencing, averaging about 3.57 million total reads per sample. Sorted cells were lysed in RLT buffer and RNA was extracted with DNase-treated RNeasy Micro or Mini kits, depending on cell number. Each cell subset was processed separately to prevent cross-contamination, with patient and healthy donor samples processed together. Using the immunoSEQ multiplex PCR, TCRB sequences were amplified from cDNA into 87-bp fragments spanning the CDR3 region. Sequencing of the amplicons was performed on the Illumina HiSeq platform. In the authors' own workflow: Synthetic template baselines were used to correct PCR bias computationally, reads within Hamming distance 2 were collapsed, and singletons that could not be merged were discarded. By aligning reads against IMGT, V, D and J genes, CDR3 length, and insertions or deletions at six rearrangement sites were assigned. Clonotype counts were normalized to sorted cell number within each subset before computing true diversity and Gini coefficients with the tcR R package. Repertoire sharing was quantified using the overlap coefficient calculated on TCRB nucleotide sequences. Out-of-frame TCRB sequences from naive cells were analyzed as a proxy for the pre-selection repertoire. Drawn from immuneACCESS, this table holds only the in-frame rearrangements with V and J called that TCRdb kept. Clones are partly lost; checked studies trace under half to an unresolved V gene and leave the rest unexplained. From that table come the V and J calls and clone size; the DNA was used to work out D and trimming. This sample holds hundreds of thousands of clones; approximately 31% were observed only once. Roughly 0.06% of the sample is held by the ten biggest clonotypes.

Sequences were obtained from naive CD4+ T cells from blood. This specimen's cell subset or site label, per the study, means: true naive CD4+ T cells. The chain is made from TRBV21-1 and TRBJ2-7. TRBV21-1 is assigned pseudogene status. The receptor was derived from a man between 18 and 29 years old in good health. The CDR3 has the sequence CATSRDVKYEQYF. The nucleotide sequence reads as follows: TGTGCCACTTCCCGGGACGTGAAGTACGAGCAGTACTTC.